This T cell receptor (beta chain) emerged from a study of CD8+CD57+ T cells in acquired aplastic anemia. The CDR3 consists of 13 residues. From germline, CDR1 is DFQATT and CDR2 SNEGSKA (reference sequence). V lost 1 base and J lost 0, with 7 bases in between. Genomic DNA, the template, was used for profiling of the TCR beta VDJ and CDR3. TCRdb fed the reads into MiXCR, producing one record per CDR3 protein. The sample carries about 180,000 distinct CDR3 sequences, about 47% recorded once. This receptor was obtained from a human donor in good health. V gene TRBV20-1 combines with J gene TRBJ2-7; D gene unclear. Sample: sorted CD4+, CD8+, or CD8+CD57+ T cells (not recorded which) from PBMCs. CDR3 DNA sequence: TGCAGTGCTAGAGGGTTTAGCTCCTACGAGCAGTACTTC. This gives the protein CSARGFSSYEQYF.